This TCR beta chain stems from a study of shared clonotypes between healthy human individuals. CD4+ cell separation produced CD45RA+ naive and CD45RA-negative memory subsets. The V end was cut by 0 bases, the J end by 6 bases, with 14 bases between. The CDR3 contains 15 residues. Per the germline V gene, CDR1 is SGHRS and CDR2 is YFSETQ. Some clones are missing from TCRdb's copy, which holds only in-frame ones; the method was immunoSEQ multiplex PCR. The sample includes approximately 2.1 million clones, approximately 93% of them seen just once. The material sequenced was naive CD4+ T cells from PBMCs. Indicated subset: CD45RA+ positively selected. The chain is built from TRBV5-1 and TRBJ2-3, with D maybe TRBD2 (6 bases). This TCR was sampled from a man in his late teens or twenties in good health. Some clones in this sample may be carry-over from other donors' samples. The CDR3 DNA sequence: TGCGCCAGCAGCTTGGCTACTAGCCTGGGGGATACGCAGTATTTT. This sequence encodes CASSLATSLGDTQYF.